Listed below are T cell receptor beta chains from one sample, sequenced in a study of T-cell reconstitution after alpha-beta-depleted transplantation in children. One entry per CDR3 protein results from TCRdb running MiXCR on the PCR reads. The sample shows about 610,000 distinct CDR3 sequences, roughly a tenth of them seen only once. Source: PBMCs from the stem cell graft donor, taken from the stem cell graft. Source of these receptors: a human donor who donated a stem cell graft to a child with acute myeloid leukemia. CDR3s include the opening cysteine and the closing phenylalanine or tryptophan. D genes are given only for firm matches. Clone size is given for some rows only: seen once, a few or many times, or a class if the clone is expanded.

V gene,D gene,clone size,J gene,CDR3 protein,CDR3 DNA
TRBV12-3/TRBV12-4,TRBD1,many,TRBJ2-1,CASKLPGQGYNEQFF,TGTGCCAGCAAGCTTCCGGGACAGGGGTACAATGAGCAGTTCTTC
TRBV29-1,-,many,TRBJ2-7,CSVSMGGAGLYEQYF,TGCAGCGTTAGTATGGGGGGCGCAGGCCTTTACGAGCAGTACTTC
TRBV7-2,-,-,TRBJ2-2,CASSSLVSGDTGELFF,TGTGCCAGCAGTTCGTTAGTGTCCGGGGACACCGGGGAGCTGTTTTTT
TRBV30,-,few,TRBJ1-1,CAWSEVEGKAFF,TGTGCCTGGAGTGAGGTTGAAGGGAAAGCTTTCTTT
TRBV5-1,TRBD1,few,TRBJ2-1,CASSGNYRGNEQFF,TGCGCCAGCAGCGGAAATTACAGGGGGAATGAGCAGTTCTTC
TRBV6-2/TRBV6-3,-,many,TRBJ2-7,CASSPDRWPYEQYF,TGTGCCAGCAGTCCGGACAGATGGCCCTACGAGCAGTACTTC
TRBV6-2/TRBV6-3,TRBD2,few,TRBJ2-1,CASSYRTSGALYNEQFF,TGTGCCAGCAGTTACAGGACTAGCGGAGCCCTCTACAATGAGCAGTTCTTC
TRBV25-1,-,-,TRBJ2-3,CASSDGASRRDTQYF,TGTGCCAGCAGTGATGGGGCGTCCCGAAGGGATACGCAGTATTTT
TRBV5-5,TRBD1,many,TRBJ1-4,CASSRLYRGRSEKLFF,TGTGCCAGCAGCCGGCTTTACAGGGGGCGTAGTGAAAAACTGTTTTTT
TRBV7-3,-,few,TRBJ1-1,CASSLGGAEAFF,TGTGCCAGCAGCTTGGGGGGCGCTGAAGCTTTCTTT
TRBV9,-,few,TRBJ2-7,CASSVVGDSYEQYF,TGTGCCAGCAGCGTGGTCGGAGACTCCTACGAGCAGTACTTC
TRBV6-1,TRBD1,-,TRBJ2-2,CASSETGVSGELFF,TGTGCCAGCAGTGAGACAGGGGTGTCCGGGGAGCTGTTTTTT
TRBV12-3/TRBV12-4,-,-,TRBJ1-2,CASSLDSPYGYTF,TGTGCCAGCAGCCTGGACAGTCCCTATGGCTACACCTTC
TRBV20-1,-,few,TRBJ2-7,CSARVGRGTYEQYF,TGCAGTGCTAGAGTGGGTAGGGGGACCTACGAGCAGTACTTC
TRBV5-6,TRBD2,many,TRBJ2-5,CASSYRTSGRPETQYF,TGTGCCAGCAGCTACCGGACTAGCGGGAGGCCGGAGACCCAGTACTTC
TRBV13,-,-,TRBJ2-1,CASSLGGRASTVEQFF,TGTGCCAGCAGCTTGGGTGGTCGGGCTAGCACGGTTGAGCAGTTCTTC
TRBV20-1,TRBD2,few,TRBJ2-5,CSARPGLAGSETQYF,TGCAGTGCTAGGCCCGGACTAGCGGGATCGGAGACCCAGTACTTC
TRBV7-9,-,-,TRBJ2-5,CASSLPTRGEETQYF,TGTGCCAGCAGCTTACCCACGCGGGGCGAGGAGACCCAGTACTTC
TRBV4-3,TRBD1,many,TRBJ2-2,CASSQDRGTGELFF,TGCGCCAGCAGCCAAGACAGGGGGACCGGGGAGCTGTTTTTT
TRBV2,-,few,TRBJ2-2,CASGDMWGATGELFF,TGTGCCAGCGGGGATATGTGGGGTGCCACCGGGGAGCTGTTTTTT
TRBV7-9,TRBD1,many,TRBJ1-5,CASSPHQGGNQPQHF,TGTGCCAGCAGCCCGCACCAGGGGGGCAATCAGCCCCAGCATTTT
TRBV27,TRBD2,-,TRBJ2-7,CASSLSWGGEQYF,TGTGCCAGCAGTTTATCGTGGGGGGGCGAGCAGTACTTC
TRBV4-1,-,few,TRBJ1-5,CASTRDTISNQPQHF,TGCGCCAGCACGCGGGACACGATTAGCAATCAGCCCCAGCATTTT
TRBV6-1,TRBD1,many,TRBJ2-2,CASSKGQGDTGELFF,TGTGCCAGCTCGAAGGGACAGGGAGACACCGGGGAGCTGTTTTTT
TRBV18,TRBD2,-,TRBJ2-2,CASSREASGVTGELFF,TGTGCCAGCTCACGGGAGGCTAGCGGAGTCACCGGGGAGCTGTTTTTT
TRBV12-3/TRBV12-4,-,many,TRBJ1-1,CASSPTGNTEAFF,TGTGCCAGCAGCCCCACAGGGAACACTGAAGCTTTCTTT
TRBV20-1,-,-,TRBJ1-1,CSARDFNLQQPNTEAFF,TGCAGTGCTAGAGATTTTAATTTACAACAGCCGAACACTGAAGCTTTCTTT
TRBV5-1,-,few,TRBJ2-5,CASSQGRYQETQYF,TGCGCCAGCAGCCAAGGCCGGTACCAAGAGACCCAGTACTTC
TRBV12-3/TRBV12-4,TRBD2,-,TRBJ2-2,CASSWTSGFNGELFF,TGTGCCAGCAGTTGGACTAGCGGGTTTAACGGGGAGCTGTTTTTT
TRBV12-3/TRBV12-4,TRBD2,few,TRBJ2-3,CASSPRGSGGDTQYF,TGTGCCAGCAGTCCGAGGGGTAGCGGGGGAGATACGCAGTATTTT
TRBV20-1,TRBD2,-,TRBJ2-1,CSARVGLAGVTEQFF,TGCAGTGCTAGAGTCGGACTAGCGGGAGTGACTGAGCAGTTCTTC
TRBV5-1,TRBD1,many,TRBJ2-2,CASSLDRGMPNTGELFF,TGCGCCAGCAGCTTGGACAGGGGGATGCCGAACACCGGGGAGCTGTTTTTT
TRBV3-1,-,few,TRBJ1-1,CASSQDLGGVGAFF,TGTGCCAGCAGCCAAGATTTGGGAGGGGTCGGAGCTTTCTTT
TRBV27,-,few,TRBJ1-4,CASRQGHREKLFF,TGTGCCAGCAGACAGGGACATCGTGAAAAACTGTTTTTT